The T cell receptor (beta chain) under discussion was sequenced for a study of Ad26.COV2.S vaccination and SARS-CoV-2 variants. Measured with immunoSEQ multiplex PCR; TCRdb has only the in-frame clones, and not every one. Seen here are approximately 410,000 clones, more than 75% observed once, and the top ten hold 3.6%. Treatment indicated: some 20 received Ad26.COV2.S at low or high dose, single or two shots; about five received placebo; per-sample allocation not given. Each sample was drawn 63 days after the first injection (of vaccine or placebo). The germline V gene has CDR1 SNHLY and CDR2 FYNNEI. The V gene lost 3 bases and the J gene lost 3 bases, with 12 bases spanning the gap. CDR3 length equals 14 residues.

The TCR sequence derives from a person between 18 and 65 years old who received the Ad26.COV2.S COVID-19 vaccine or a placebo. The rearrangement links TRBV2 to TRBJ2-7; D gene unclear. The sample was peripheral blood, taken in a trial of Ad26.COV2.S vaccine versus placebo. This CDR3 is CASSDFRQYYEQYF. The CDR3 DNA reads TGTGCCAGCAGTGATTTTAGACAATACTACGAGCAGTACTTC.